A single sample gave rise to the 20 T cell receptor beta chains below, sequenced in a study of liver allograft versus peripheral blood T cells. On the study more broadly: Transplanted livers held T cell receptor repertoires, and these were compared with repertoires in recipients' peripheral blood.

TCRdb re-derived calls from the reads in MiXCR, one entry per CDR3 protein. The sample lists fewer than 13,000 distinct CDR3 sequences, roughly 18% seen once, with about 1.2% in the top ten. Every receptor here comes from a human patient who had a liver transplant. Some T cells may trace back to the graft donor.

This clonotype is categorized as medium-sized. This chain connects TRBV6-2 or TRBV6-3 to TRBJ1-6; no definite D call. V dropped 10 bases and J dropped 8 bases, with 12 bases sitting between them. Germline V gene lookup returns CDR1 MNHEY and CDR2 SVGEGT. There are 12 residues in the CDR3. The CDR3 is CANAVQDSPLHF. Here the CDR3 DNA reads TGTGCCAACGCGGTCCAGGATTCACCCCTCCACTTT.

The gene calls are TRBV10-3 and TRBJ1-4; TRBD1 is a possible D gene (6 bases). The CDR3 totals 14 residues. Per germline, CDR1 ENHRY and CDR2 SYGVKD. V dropped 6 bases and J dropped 7 bases, with 15 bases sitting between them. The chain's CDR3 is CAISQGQGGEKLFF. The CDR3 DNA reads TGTGCCATCAGCCAGGGGCAAGGGGGTGAAAAACTGTTTTTT.

There are a few counts of this clonotype. The chain couples TRBV19 to TRBJ1-1; perhaps TRBD1 as D (5 bases). From germline, CDR1 is LNHDA and CDR2 SQIVND (reference sequence). V lost 7 bases to trimming and J lost 11 bases, with 14 bases between them. The CDR3 totals 11 residues. The CDR3 DNA is TGTGCCAGTACCCAATGGGGGATGGCTTTCTTT. Residues: CASTQWGMAFF.

Relative to its sample, this clonotype is medium-sized (0.01 to 0.1%). The chain combines TRBV10-3 with TRBJ1-2; no firm D call. This CDR3 spans 13 amino acids. Germline CDR1 ENHRY, CDR2 SYGVKD. V lost 5 bases to trimming and J lost 4 bases, with 11 bases between them. The CDR3 sequence is CAISPGGPYGYTF. CDR3 DNA: TGTGCCATCAGTCCCGGCGGCCCCTATGGCTACACCTTC.

By share, this clonotype counts as medium-sized. The rearrangement joins TRBV6-2 or TRBV6-3 to TRBJ2-2; D may be TRBD2 (6 bases). CDR1 is MNHEY and CDR2 is SVGEGT in the germline V gene. The CDR3 length is 16 residues. The V end was cut by 5 bases, the J end by 3 bases, with 16 bases between. The CDR3 DNA sequence: TGTGCCAGCAGTCAACGGAGGAGGGATGACACCGGGGAGCTGTTTTTT. It encodes CASSQRRRDDTGELFF.

This clonotype was recorded a few times. The chain recombines TRBV5-1 with TRBJ1-1, with TRBD1 matching over 7 bases. The CDR3 is 16 amino acids. Trimming took 4 bases from V and 5 from J; bases not matched to a gene: 14. Per germline, CDR1 SGHRS and CDR2 YFSETQ. CDR3 loop: CASSASPWGRGTEAFF. In DNA form, the CDR3 reads TGCGCCAGCAGCGCGAGCCCCTGGGGCAGGGGGACTGAAGCTTTCTTT.

This clonotype was counted only a few times. The J gene is TRBJ1-5, the V gene TRBV6-2 or TRBV6-3; 7 nucleotides align to TRBD1. V trimming: 5 bases; J trimming: 11 bases; junction bases outside the gene matches: 6. Germline CDR1 is MNHEY and CDR2 is SVGEGT. The CDR3 spans 12 residues. Here the CDR3 DNA reads TGTGCCAGCAGTGACAGGGTAGGGGCCCAGCATTTT. It yields the protein CASSDRVGAQHF.

By proportion, this clonotype is medium-sized. The chain couples TRBV5-6 to TRBJ1-5; weak D call: TRBD1 (6 bases). The CDR3 spans 16 residues. In germline, CDR1 is SGHDT, CDR2 YYEEEE. Trimming took off 1 base at V and 2 bases at J, with 13 bases between the two ends. The CDR3, as DNA: TGTGCCAGCAGCTTGAGGGGGGGACTGGGCAATCAGCCCCAGCATTTT. This codes for CASSLRGGLGNQPQHF.

This clonotype rates as medium-sized. This chain links TRBV6-6 with TRBJ2-7; a possible D gene is TRBD2 (5 bases). With 0 bases removed from V and 3 bases from J, the gap between germline ends came to 6 bases. In germline, CDR1 is MNHNY, CDR2 SVGAGI (reference sequence). There are 13 residues in the CDR3. CDR3 nucleotide sequence: TGTGCCAGCAGTTACTCCGGGATCTACGAGCAGTACTTC. Translation gives CASSYSGIYEQYF.

CDR3 region: CASSSTRHAEAFF. The CDR3 DNA is TGTGCCAGCAGCTCGACCCGACACGCTGAAGCTTTCTTT. V gene TRBV7-2 combines with J gene TRBJ1-1; no clear D. Germline assignment: CDR1 SGHTA and CDR2 FQGNSA. The CDR3 sequence is 13 residues long. Trimming cost V 4 bases and J 6 bases, with 12 bases left between them.

This clonotype is medium-sized (0.01 to 0.1%) in the sample. The chain employs TRBV7-2 and TRBJ1-1; D remains ambiguous. V was cut by 5 bases and J by 1 base, with 8 bases left in between. The germline gives CDR1 SGHTA, CDR2 FQGNSA. CDR3 size: 13 residues. The CDR3 region is CASSPPGNTEAFF. The DNA of the CDR3 is TGTGCCAGCAGCCCCCCGGGGAACACTGAAGCTTTCTTT.

Only a few counts were recorded for this clonotype. The CDR3 sequence is CASSGQMNTEAFF. CDR3 bases: TGCGCCAGCAGCGGACAGATGAACACTGAAGCTTTCTTT. The rearrangement joins TRBV5-1 to TRBJ1-1, with a tentative D call TRBD1 (6 bases). The germline CDR1 and CDR2 sequences are SGHRS and YFSETQ. This CDR3 spans 13 amino acids. V was pared by 4 bases and J by 0 bases, with 7 bases between.

This chain connects TRBV6-6 to TRBJ1-1; D is undetermined. Germline-derived CDR1 and CDR2 are MNHNY and SVGAGI (reference sequence). This CDR3 has 13 amino acids. V lost 3 bases and J lost 0, with 5 bases in between. The CDR3 sequence is CASSYTVNTEAFF. For the CDR3, the DNA is TGTGCCAGCAGTTATACGGTGAACACTGAAGCTTTCTTT.

Sample share makes this clonotype medium-sized. The chain is built from TRBV18 and TRBJ1-5; perhaps TRBD1 as D (6 bases). Germline loops: CDR1 KGHSH, CDR2 LQKENI. V was cut by 6 bases and J by 6 bases, with 12 bases left in between. This CDR3 spans 13 amino acids. CDR3 coding DNA: TGTGCCAGCTCCCGGGAGGGGGTTCAGCCCCAGCATTTT. Translated: CASSREGVQPQHF.

CDR3 sequence (DNA): TGCAGTGCTTCCAAGACAGGGAATAACTATGGCTACACCTTC. Amino acid sequence: CSASKTGNNYGYTF. This chain uses TRBV20-1 with TRBJ1-2; TRBD1 agrees at 7 bases. The CDR3 is 14 residues long. After removal of 5 bases from V and 1 base from J, the junction contained 7 bases not matched to a gene. Germline V gives CDR1 DFQATT, CDR2 SNEGSKA (reference sequence).

This clonotype was counted only a few times. The gene calls are TRBV6-2 or TRBV6-3 and TRBJ2-2; no firm D call. CDR3 length: 13 amino acids. The germline V gene encodes CDR1 MNHEY and CDR2 SVGEGT. The V end was cut by 2 bases, the J end by 3 bases, with 4 bases between. In DNA form, the CDR3 reads TGTGCCAGCAGTTACGACGACACCGGGGAGCTGTTTTTT. This codes for CASSYDDTGELFF.

With regard to this clonotype: A much bigger clone sits one base away, suggesting this may be a read error. The chain couples TRBV6-5 to TRBJ2-7; no firm D call. The V and J ends lost 2 bases and 1 base respectively, with 9 bases between them. This CDR3 comprises 14 residues. Germline V gene lookup returns CDR1 MNHEY and CDR2 SVGAGI. The CDR3 DNA reads as TGTGCCAGCAGTTACGAGGTACAATCCTACGAGCAGTACTTC. This codes for CASSYEVQSYEQYF.

In this sample, this clonotype is medium-sized (0.01 to 0.1%). The V call is TRBV10-3, the J call TRBJ1-1, with TRBD1 as a possible D gene (5 bases). CDR1 ENHRY and CDR2 SYGVKD come from the germline V gene. The length of the CDR3 is 13 residues. With 8 bases removed from V and 5 bases from J, the gap between germline ends came to 15 bases. CDR3 coding DNA: TGTGCCATCTCCCCGGCACAGGAGACTGAAGCTTTCTTT. Its protein is CAISPAQETEAFF.

This clonotype is labeled as medium-sized. The rearrangement uses TRBV19 and TRBJ1-2, with D tentatively TRBD1 (6 bases). Germline CDR1 LNHDA, CDR2 SQIVND (reference sequence). The CDR3 is made up of 15 amino acids. V was pared by 3 bases and J by 4 bases, with 15 bases between. The CDR3 loop is CASSITSTGSYGYTF. CDR3 nucleotides: TGTGCCAGTAGTATCACCTCGACAGGCTCCTATGGCTACACCTTC.

Details on this clonotype: A much more abundant neighbour one base away suggests this may be a read error. The rearrangement joins TRBV18 to TRBJ2-1; 13 bases agree with TRBD2. With 5 bases clipped from V and 7 bases from J, the junction kept 11 bases outside the gene matches. This CDR3 comprises 17 residues. Germline V gene lookup returns CDR1 KGHSH and CDR2 LQKENI. The CDR3 protein is CASSKTSGRNTVNEQFF. CDR3 coding DNA: TGTGCCAGCTCAAAGACTAGCGGGAGGAATACCGTTAATGAGCAGTTCTTC.